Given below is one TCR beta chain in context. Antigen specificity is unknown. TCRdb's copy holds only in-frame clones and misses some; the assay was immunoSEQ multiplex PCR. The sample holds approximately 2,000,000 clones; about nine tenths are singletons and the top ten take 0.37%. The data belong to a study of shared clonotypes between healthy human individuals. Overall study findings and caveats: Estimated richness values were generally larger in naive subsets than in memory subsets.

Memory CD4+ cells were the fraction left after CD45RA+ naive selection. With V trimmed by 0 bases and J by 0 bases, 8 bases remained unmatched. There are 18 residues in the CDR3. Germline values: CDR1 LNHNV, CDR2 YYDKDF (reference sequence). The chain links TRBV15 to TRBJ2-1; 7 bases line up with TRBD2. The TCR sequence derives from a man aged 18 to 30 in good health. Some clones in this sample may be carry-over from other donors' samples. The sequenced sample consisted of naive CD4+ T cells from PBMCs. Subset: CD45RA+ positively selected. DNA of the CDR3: TGTGCCACCAGCAGAGATGTCGATAGCGGGTTCTCCTACAATGAGCAGTTCTTC. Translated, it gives CATSRDVDSGFSYNEQFF.